The clone carrying this T cell receptor (beta chain) was observed a single time. Its specificity is not known. Other DNA variants within this sample encode the same CDR3. The data are from a study of shared clonotypes between healthy human individuals. Study context: The plates for each donor numbered three CD4 naive, three CD4 memory, two CD8 naive and one CD8 memory. Study conclusions and caveats: Relative to clonotypes present in all four donors, those not shared had lower generation probabilities.

TCRdb keeps only in-frame clones here, not all; method: immunoSEQ multiplex PCR. The sample yields under 2.5 million clones, 92% seen once. Among the donors, all were Caucasian adults who lived in Nashville, Tennessee. This CDR3 contains 15 residues. CDR1 is SGHTA, CDR2 FQGNSA, per germline. Trimming removed 5 bases from V and 5 bases from J; junction bases left unmatched: 5. This TCR was sampled from a man between 18 and 29 years old in good health. Some clones in this sample may be carry-over from other donors' samples. Material: naive CD4+ T cells from PBMCs. Subset noted: CD45RA+ positively selected. The J gene is TRBJ2-5, the V gene TRBV7-2, with 13 bases aligning to TRBD2. CDR3 protein: CASSRTSGSGETQYF. CDR3 DNA sequence: TGTGCCAGCAGCCGGACTAGCGGGAGTGGGGAGACCCAGTACTTC.